The 3 T cell receptor beta chains presented below share a single source sample, sequenced in a study of breast tumors, draining lymph nodes, adjacent tissues. The lymph nodes were axillary draining lymph nodes from breast cancer patients. TCRdb reanalysed the multiplex PCR reads using MiXCR and keeps one entry per CDR3 protein. The repertoire has some 170,000 distinct CDR3 sequences, 30% to 35% of them found once; the top ten carry approximately 3.9%. The material sequenced was axillary lymph node tissue. These receptors were taken from a female donor with breast cancer. Some clones in this sample may be carry-over from other donors' samples.

This clonotype came up a few times. The CDR3 nucleotides read TGTGCCAGCAGCTTAAGTGCTAGCGGGAGGGTAGAGACCCAGTACTTC. Protein sequence: CASSLSASGRVETQYF. This chain links TRBV7-2 with TRBJ2-5; 12 bases fit TRBD2. Trimming cost V 2 bases and J 4 bases; bases outside gene matches: 5. The germline V gene encodes CDR1 SGHTA and CDR2 FQGNSA. This CDR3 has 16 residues. Together with reference TRBV7-2 and TRBJ2-5, the CDR3 gives the full variable domain: GAGVSQSPSNKVTEKGKDVELRCDPISGHTALYWYRQSLGQGLEFLIYFQGNSAPDKSGLPSDRFSAERTGGSVSTLTIQRTQQEDSAVYLCASSLSASGRVETQYFGPGTRLLVL.

V is TRBV12-3 or TRBV12-4 and J is TRBJ1-5, with 8 bases aligning to TRBD1. J gave up 4 bases and V 4 bases, and 3 bases lay outside the gene matches. The CDR3 runs to 14 residues. The CDR3 is CASSSGQVNQPQHF. The CDR3 DNA is TGTGCCAGCAGTTCGGGACAGGTAAATCAGCCCCAGCATTTT.

This clonotype was counted ten times or more. This rearrangement joins TRBV20-1 to TRBJ2-4, with a weak D call TRBD2 (5 bases). The CDR3 runs to 14 residues. Germline loops: CDR1 DFQATT, CDR2 SNEGSKA (reference sequence). Deletions cut 3 bases from V and 0 bases from J, with 9 bases between. This CDR3 reads CSAREVTAKNIQYF. For the CDR3, the DNA is TGCAGTGCTAGGGAGGTGACAGCCAAAAACATTCAGTACTTC.